The text below deals with one T cell receptor (beta chain). Its antigen is unknown. These data are taken from a study of shared clonotypes between healthy human individuals. General study results and limits: It was observed that 4% to 6% of naive CD4 clonotypes were shared across a few donors. All-four-donor shared clonotypes had higher generation probabilities than non-shared clonotypes did.

Germline CDR1 and CDR2: LNHDA and SQIVND (reference sequence). The ends were cut back, 2 bases at V and 4 bases at J, with 11 bases in the middle. This CDR3 has 14 amino acids. Original handling: Filtering differed for immunoSEQ, which gave only junction sequences without quality scores. Here immunoSEQ multiplex PCR was the method, and the copy in TCRdb shows in-frame clones only, minus some. V and J calls and clone size come straight from that table; D and trimming were deduced from the DNA. The sample consists of some 360,000 clones, more than 60% of them appearing once. V and J are TRBV19 and TRBJ1-1; D possibly corresponds to TRBD1 (5 bases). Sequencing was done on a sample of memory CD4+ T cells sorted from blood. Sample subset: CD45RA-negative fraction. The origin of this receptor is a man aged 25-45 years in good health. CDR3 amino acids: CASSIQGGSTEAFF. The CDR3 DNA follows: TGTGCCAGTAGTATACAGGGAGGTAGCACTGAAGCTTTCTTT.